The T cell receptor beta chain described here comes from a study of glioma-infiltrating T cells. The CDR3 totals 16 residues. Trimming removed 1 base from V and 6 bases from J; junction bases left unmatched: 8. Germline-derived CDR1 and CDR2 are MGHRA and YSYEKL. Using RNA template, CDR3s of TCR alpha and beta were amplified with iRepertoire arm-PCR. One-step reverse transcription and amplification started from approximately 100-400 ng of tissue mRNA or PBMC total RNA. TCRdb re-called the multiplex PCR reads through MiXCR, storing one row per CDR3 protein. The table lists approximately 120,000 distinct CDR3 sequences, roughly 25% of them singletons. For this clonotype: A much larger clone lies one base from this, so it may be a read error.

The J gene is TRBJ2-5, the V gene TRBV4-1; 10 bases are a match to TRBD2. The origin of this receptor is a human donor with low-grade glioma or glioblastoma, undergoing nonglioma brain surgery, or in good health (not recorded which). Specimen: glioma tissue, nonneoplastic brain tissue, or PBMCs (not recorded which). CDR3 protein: CASSQVRTSGQQTQYF. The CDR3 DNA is TGCGCCAGCAGCCAAGTACGGACTAGCGGACAACAGACCCAGTACTTC.